Detailed here is one T cell receptor (beta chain). This clone has more than one count but fewer than ten. There is no known antigen for this receptor. Base quality data are lacking; no much larger clone is found one base away. The sample is drawn from a study of blood T cell repertoires in COVID-19 (dated by TCRdb to the early 2020s). A note on the overall study: Samples from collaborators originated in the United States, Italy and Spain and spanned both the acute and convalescent phases of COVID-19. HLA class I and class II types, where available, came from metadata supplied by the sample provider rather than from assay-based typing. The repertoires were released in a freely available public database intended as a resource for research on the immune response to SARS-CoV-2. The sample metadata nearly always contained a de-identified subject ID, COVID-19 status, age in years and sex. The samples were drawn from the first 160 participants of the ongoing ImmuneRACE study and from about 1,200 subjects provided by 6 global collaborators. The material from the prospective study consisted of cDNA or gDNA derived from T cells, B-cell-depleted T cells, or PBMCs. The dataset comprised deeply sampled blood TCRbeta repertoires from subjects exposed to, actively infected with, or recovered from COVID-19. Overall results and qualifications from the work: Clinical and demographic metadata were provided uncurated, with the amount varying by source and participant.

Inclusive of the bounding cysteine and phenylalanine, the CDR3 is 18 residues long. Just CDR3 DNA is preserved here, 54 bases in frame from base 1. Trimmed from V: 2 bases; trimmed from J: 5 bases; junction bases lacking a gene match: 13. From a lookup of the germline V gene, CDR1 and CDR2 are MNHNS and SASEGT. The immunoSEQ Assay, a bias-controlled multiplex PCR, was used to amplify TCRbeta CDR3 regions from genomic DNA. In the authors' own workflow: The number of nucleated cells in each sample was estimated from the amplification of reference gene primers within the assay. Sequence reads were collapsed and filtered to measure the absolute abundance of every unique TCRbeta CDR3 rearrangement. For each sample, productive Simpson clonality was calculated by taking the square root of Simpson's diversity index across productive rearrangements. The clones in this table, taken by TCRdb from immuneACCESS, are in-frame only. Not every clone is retained; where verified, under half of the shortfall comes from an unresolved V gene, and the cause of the rest is unknown. V and J calls plus clone size are reproduced from that table; the DNA served to infer D and trimming. Counted in this sample were 150,000 to 200,000 clones; approximately 86% of them appeared once. Roughly 1.1% of the sample is held by the ten biggest clonotypes.

A second Seattle source provided samples from volunteer blood donors who had recovered from COVID-19. Collaborating institutions collected whole blood in K2EDTA tubes following their own protocols. For TCRbeta analysis, collaborator samples were shipped as frozen whole blood, as isolated PBMCs, or as DNA extracted from either sample type. This receptor was obtained from a man in his 60s who had recovered from COVID-19. The specimen was peripheral blood. The rearrangement combines TRBV6-1 with TRBJ2-5, and 11 junction bases match TRBD2. CDR3 reads: CASSEWVAGGPSSETQYF. The DNA is as follows: TGTGCCAGCAGTGAATGGGTAGCGGGGGGGCCGAGTAGCGAGACCCAGTACTTC.